The next 19 T cell receptor beta chains were all read from a single sample in a study of blood T cell repertoires in COVID-19. Clones were read by immunoSEQ multiplex PCR, and TCRdb kept only the in-frame ones, dropping some. The repertoire holds 150,000 to 200,000 clones, with around 80% as singletons. The sample was peripheral blood. The receptors come from a woman aged 70-85 years who had recovered from COVID-19.

The chain combines TRBV6-6 with TRBJ1-1; possible D gene TRBD1, 5 bases. The CDR3 is 14 amino acids. Germline V gene sequence: CDR1 MNHNY, CDR2 SVGAGI (reference sequence). Trimming pared 2 bases from V and 3 bases from J, leaving 10 bases between. The CDR3 region is CASSYAPGDTEAFF. The CDR3 DNA is TGTGCCAGCAGTTACGCCCCGGGGGACACTGAAGCTTTCTTT.

The chain carries TRBV7-9 and TRBJ2-7; TRBD2 agrees at 7 bases. The V gene's germline CDR1 is SEHNR and CDR2 FQNEAQ (reference sequence). The V segment lost 1 base and the J segment 3 bases; nucleotides outside the gene matches: 6. This CDR3 comprises 15 residues. The CDR3 spells CASSLGGPGGYEQYF. In DNA form, the CDR3 reads TGTGCCAGCAGCTTAGGTGGCCCGGGGGGCTACGAGCAGTACTTC. The entire variable domain, with the rest obtained from reference TRBV7-9 and TRBJ2-7, is as follows: DTGVSQNPRHKITKRGQNVTFRCDPISEHNRLYWYRQTLGQGPEFLTYFQNEAQLEKSRLLSDRFSAERPKGSFSTLEIQRTEQGDSAMYLCASSLGGPGGYEQYFGPGTRLTVT.

V is TRBV5-1 and J is TRBJ2-1; 14 bases fit TRBD2. The CDR3 consists of 16 residues. V trimming: 4 bases; J trimming: 4 bases; junction bases outside the gene matches: 4. The germline V gene encodes CDR1 SGHRS and CDR2 YFSETQ. The CDR3 coding sequence is TGCGCCAGCAGCAACCGACTAGCGGGAGGGTACAATGAGCAGTTCTTC. It yields the protein CASSNRLAGGYNEQFF.

This clone showed up just a few times. The chain joins TRBV5-1 to TRBJ2-1, with 7 bases fitting TRBD2. CDR1 and CDR2 from the germline V gene are SGHRS and YFSETQ. J gave up 9 bases and V 3 bases, and 0 bases lay outside the gene matches. The CDR3 has 11 amino acids. The CDR3 protein is CASSWEGEQFF. The CDR3 bases are TGCGCCAGCAGCTGGGAGGGTGAGCAGTTCTTC.

This chain connects TRBV30 to TRBJ1-5; TRBD1 might be the D (5 bases). The CDR3 totals 13 residues. Trimming pared 3 bases from V and 8 bases from J, leaving 14 bases between. Germline V gene sequence: CDR1 GTSNPN, CDR2 SVGIG (reference sequence). DNA for the CDR3: TGTGCCTGGAGCGGGGACGGGAGGGAGCCCCAGCATTTT. It encodes CAWSGDGREPQHF.

The chain carries TRBV18 and TRBJ2-6; 8 bases are shared with TRBD1. Germline CDR1 reads KGHSH; CDR2 reads LQKENI. J was trimmed by 2 bases and V by 2 bases; bases with no gene match: 8. The CDR3 loop spans 18 amino acids. The CDR3 reads CASSPTGTGPTGANVLTF. The CDR3 DNA sequence: TGTGCCAGCTCACCAACCGGGACAGGCCCGACTGGGGCCAACGTCCTGACTTTC.

The chain joins TRBV30 to TRBJ1-5; maybe TRBD1 (6 bases). The length of the CDR3 is 13 residues. Trimming removed 5 bases from V and 4 bases from J, with 12 bases in between. Germline lookup yields CDR1 GTSNPN and CDR2 SVGIG (reference sequence). The CDR3 nucleotides are TGTGCCTGGCGCGGGGGACATAATCAGCCCCAGCATTTT. This gives the protein CAWRGGHNQPQHF.

The chain carries TRBV5-1 and TRBJ2-1; TRBD2 matches 12 bases. Germline-derived CDR1 and CDR2 are SGHRS and YFSETQ. This CDR3 contains 14 residues. V lost 6 bases to trimming and J lost 10 bases; unmatched junction nucleotides: 8. The CDR3 reads CASTRTSGALEQFF. CDR3 nucleotides: TGCGCCAGCACCCGGACTAGCGGGGCCCTAGAGCAGTTCTTC. The variable domain in full, with the rest retrieved from reference TRBV5-1 and TRBJ2-1, is KAGVTQTPRYLIKTRGQQVTLSCSPISGHRSVSWYQQTPGQGLQFLFEYFSETQRNKGNFPGRFSGRQFSNSRSEMNVSTLELGDSALYLCASTRTSGALEQFFGPGTRLTVL.

The rearrangement uses TRBV7-2 and TRBJ2-4; D not resolved. The length of the CDR3 is 13 residues. Trimming pared 0 bases from V and 10 bases from J, leaving 10 bases between. Germline V CDR1 and CDR2: SGHTA, FQGNSA. The CDR3 sequence is CASSLAGTDIQYF. The CDR3 DNA is TGTGCCAGCAGCTTAGCTGGCACCGATATTCAGTACTTC. The full variable domain, in which reference TRBV7-2 and TRBJ2-4 provide the parts outside the CDR3, is GAGVSQSPSNKVTEKGKDVELRCDPISGHTALYWYRQSLGQGLEFLIYFQGNSAPDKSGLPSDRFSAERTGGSVSTLTIQRTQQEDSAVYLCASSLAGTDIQYFGAGTRLSVL.

The chain joins TRBV10-3 to TRBJ1-6; 8 nucleotides agree with TRBD1. The CDR3 spans 17 residues. Trimming removed 4 bases from V and 8 bases from J; junction bases left unmatched: 13. Germline V gene data show CDR1 as ENHRY and CDR2 as SYGVKD. The CDR3 DNA is TGTGCCATCAGTGCCGGACAGGGTACAGATCTTGATTCACCCCTCCACTTT. Translation gives CAISAGQGTDLDSPLHF.

This rearrangement joins TRBV10-3 to TRBJ1-5, with unresolved D. Germline V CDR1 and CDR2: ENHRY, SYGVKD. V was shortened by 0 bases and J by 4 bases, with 4 bases between the two germline ends. The CDR3 loop spans 13 amino acids. DNA for the CDR3: TGTGCCATCAGTGAGTCGCGGAATCAGCCCCAGCATTTT. It is translated as CAISESRNQPQHF.

This chain uses TRBV3-1 (or the pseudogene TRBV3-2) with TRBJ2-3; D is uncertain. The CDR3 is made up of 12 amino acids. Deletions cut 8 bases from V and 4 bases from J, with 10 bases between. Germline CDR1 is LGHDT and CDR2 is YNNKEL (reference sequence). The CDR3 DNA follows: TGTGCCAGCGGTCCCCGGGCAGATACGCAGTATTTT. Translating gives CASGPRADTQYF.

The V gene is TRBV5-1, the J gene TRBJ1-5, with 7 positions matching TRBD1. Germline CDR1 is SGHRS and CDR2 is YFSETQ. V gave up 4 bases and J gave up 2 bases; unmatched junction bases: 3. There are 14 residues in the CDR3. As DNA, the CDR3 is TGCGCCAGCAGCCCCGGGACAGGCAATCAGCCCCAGCATTTT. Translated, it gives CASSPGTGNQPQHF.

The chain combines TRBV18 with TRBJ2-7, with a weak D call TRBD2 (6 bases). The CDR3 length is 14 residues. Germline V gives CDR1 KGHSH, CDR2 LQKENI. Trimming shortened V by 3 bases and J by 1 base, and 10 bases separated the two germline ends. In DNA, the CDR3 is TGTGCCAGCTCACCGACTAGGAGGTCCTACGAGCAGTACTTC. Translating gives CASSPTRRSYEQYF. Full variable domain (missing parts from reference TRBV18 and TRBJ2-7): NAGVMQNPRHLVRRRGQEARLRCSPMKGHSHVYWYRQLPEEGLKFMVYLQKENIIDESGMPKERFSAEFPKEGPSILRIQQVVRGDSAAYFCASSPTRRSYEQYFGPGTRLTVT.

This clone has a single count. The chain joins TRBV6-5 to TRBJ1-1; D call uncertain. V was trimmed by 10 bases and J by 4 bases, leaving 13 bases between them. The CDR3 totals 12 residues. CDR1 and CDR2 from the germline V gene are MNHEY and SVGAGI. CDR3 protein: CATLRGPTEAFF. The DNA of the CDR3 is TGTGCCACCCTGAGAGGGCCCACTGAAGCTTTCTTT.

The V and J genes are TRBV6-5 and TRBJ2-7; 7 bases are a match to TRBD2. V shed 5 bases, J shed 6 bases, and the junction held 13 bases outside the gene matches. The CDR3 runs to 15 residues. CDR1 is MNHEY, CDR2 SVGAGI, per germline. CDR3 loop: CASSPLGRVPLEQYF. DNA for the CDR3: TGTGCCAGCAGTCCCCTTGGGAGGGTCCCCCTCGAGCAGTACTTC.

The chain employs TRBV28 and TRBJ1-3; possible D gene TRBD1, 5 bases. The CDR3 has 17 residues. Per germline, CDR1 MDHEN and CDR2 SYDVKM. The V gene lost 3 bases and the J gene lost 2 bases, with 17 bases spanning the gap. The CDR3 DNA reads TGTGCCAGCAGTTTGGGGGGTTCCCCAAATCCTGGAAACACCATATATTTT. Protein: CASSLGGSPNPGNTIYF.

In DNA form, the CDR3 reads TGTGCCAGCAGCCGCACGCGGCTATCTGGGGCCAACGTCCTGACTTTC. The encoded protein is CASSRTRLSGANVLTF. This sequence joins TRBV14 and TRBJ2-6; no clear D gene. The V end lost 4 bases, the J end lost 1 base, and 11 bases lay between the germline ends. Per the germline V gene, CDR1 is SGHDN and CDR2 is FVKESK. The CDR3 covers 16 residues.

V usage is TRBV5-4 and J usage is TRBJ2-5; possibly TRBD2 for D (7 bases). Trimming took off 4 bases at V and 2 bases at J, with 18 bases between the two ends. The CDR3 length is 16 residues. The germline V gene encodes CDR1 SGHNT and CDR2 YYREEE (reference sequence). The CDR3 nucleotides are TGTGCCAGCAGCCCCTCCGGAGGGGGGGAACAAGAGACCCAGTACTTC. Translation gives CASSPSGGGEQETQYF.